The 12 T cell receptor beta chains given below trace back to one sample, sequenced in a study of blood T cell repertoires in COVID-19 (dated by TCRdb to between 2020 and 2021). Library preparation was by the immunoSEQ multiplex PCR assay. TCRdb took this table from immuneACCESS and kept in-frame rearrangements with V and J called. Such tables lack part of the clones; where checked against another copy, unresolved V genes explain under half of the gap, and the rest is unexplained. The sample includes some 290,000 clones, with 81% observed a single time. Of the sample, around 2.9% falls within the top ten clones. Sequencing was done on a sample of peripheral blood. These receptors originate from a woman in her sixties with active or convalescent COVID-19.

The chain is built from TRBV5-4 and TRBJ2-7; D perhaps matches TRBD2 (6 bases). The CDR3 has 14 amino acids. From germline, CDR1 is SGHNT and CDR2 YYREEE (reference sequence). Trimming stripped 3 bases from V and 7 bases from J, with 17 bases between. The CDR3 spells CASSSAGGVGEQYF. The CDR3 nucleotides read TGTGCCAGCAGCTCCGCCGGAGGGGTCGGGGAGCAGTACTTC.

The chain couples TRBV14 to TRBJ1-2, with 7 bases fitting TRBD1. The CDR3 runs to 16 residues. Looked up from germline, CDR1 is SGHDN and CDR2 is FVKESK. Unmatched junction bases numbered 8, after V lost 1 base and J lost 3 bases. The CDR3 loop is CASSQGKTGPYYGYTF. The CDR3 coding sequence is TGTGCCAGCAGCCAAGGGAAGACAGGGCCATACTATGGCTACACCTTC.

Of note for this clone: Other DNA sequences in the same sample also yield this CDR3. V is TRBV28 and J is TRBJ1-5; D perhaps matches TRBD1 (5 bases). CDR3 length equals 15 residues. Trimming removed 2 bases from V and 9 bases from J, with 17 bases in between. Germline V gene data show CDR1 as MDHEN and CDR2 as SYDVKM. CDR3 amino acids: CASSLQSRAIGPQHF. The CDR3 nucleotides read TGTGCCAGCAGTTTACAGAGCAGGGCGATCGGGCCCCAGCATTTT.

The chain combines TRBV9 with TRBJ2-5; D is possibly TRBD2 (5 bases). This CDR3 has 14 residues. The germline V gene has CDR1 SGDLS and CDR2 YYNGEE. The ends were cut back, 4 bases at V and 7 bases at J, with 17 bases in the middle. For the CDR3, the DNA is TGTGCCAGCAGCCCTCTGGAGGCCGGAGTGACCCAGTACTTC. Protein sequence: CASSPLEAGVTQYF.

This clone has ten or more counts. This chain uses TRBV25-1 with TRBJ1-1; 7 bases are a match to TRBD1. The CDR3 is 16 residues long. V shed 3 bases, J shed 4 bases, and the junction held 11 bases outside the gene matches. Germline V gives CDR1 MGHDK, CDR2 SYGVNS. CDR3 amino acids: CASSDMPGQAGTEAFF. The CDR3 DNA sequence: TGTGCCAGCAGTGACATGCCCGGACAGGCGGGCACTGAAGCTTTCTTT.

CDR3 residues: CASRLDNTKYEKLFF. For the CDR3, the DNA is TGTGCCAGCAGACTAGACAACACCAAATATGAAAAACTGTTTTTT. The rearrangement links TRBV2 to TRBJ1-4; D is uncertain. With 6 bases removed from V and 6 bases from J, the gap between germline ends came to 17 bases. Germline V gene lookup returns CDR1 SNHLY and CDR2 FYNNEI. This CDR3 comprises 15 residues.

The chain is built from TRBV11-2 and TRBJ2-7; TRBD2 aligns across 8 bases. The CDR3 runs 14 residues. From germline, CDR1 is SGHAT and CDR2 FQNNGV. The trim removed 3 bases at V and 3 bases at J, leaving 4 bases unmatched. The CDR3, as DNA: TGTGCCAGCAGCTTTGCCGGGGGGGTCTACGAGCAGTACTTC. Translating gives CASSFAGGVYEQYF.

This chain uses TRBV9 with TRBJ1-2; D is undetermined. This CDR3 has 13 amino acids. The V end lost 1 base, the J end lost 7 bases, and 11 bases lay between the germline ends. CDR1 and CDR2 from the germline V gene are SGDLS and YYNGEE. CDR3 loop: CASSVSWASGYTF. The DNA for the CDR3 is TGTGCCAGCAGCGTATCGTGGGCATCTGGCTACACCTTC.

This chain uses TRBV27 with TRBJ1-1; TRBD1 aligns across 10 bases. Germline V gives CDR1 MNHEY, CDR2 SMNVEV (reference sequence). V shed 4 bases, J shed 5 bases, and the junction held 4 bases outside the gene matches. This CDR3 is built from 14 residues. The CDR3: CASSSGQGSTEAFF. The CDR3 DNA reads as TGTGCCAGCAGTTCGGGACAGGGGTCGACTGAAGCTTTCTTT.

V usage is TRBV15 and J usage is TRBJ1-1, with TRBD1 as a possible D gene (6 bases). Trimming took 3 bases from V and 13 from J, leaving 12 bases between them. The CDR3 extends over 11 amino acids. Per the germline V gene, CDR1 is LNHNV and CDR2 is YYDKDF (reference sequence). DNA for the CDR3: TGTGCCACCAGCAGCGGACAGAGGATTTTCTTT. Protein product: CATSSGQRIFF.

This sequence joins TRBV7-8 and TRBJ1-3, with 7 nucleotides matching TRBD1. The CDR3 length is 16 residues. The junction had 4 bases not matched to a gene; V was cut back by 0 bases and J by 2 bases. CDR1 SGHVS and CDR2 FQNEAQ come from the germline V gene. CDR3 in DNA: TGTGCCAGCAGCTTAGCGCGGCAGGGGGCTGGAAACACCATATATTTT. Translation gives CASSLARQGAGNTIYF.

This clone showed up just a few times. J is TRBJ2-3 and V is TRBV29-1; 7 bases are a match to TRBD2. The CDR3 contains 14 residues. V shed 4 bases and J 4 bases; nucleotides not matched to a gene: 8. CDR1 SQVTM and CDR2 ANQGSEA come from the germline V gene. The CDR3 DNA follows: TGCAGCGTTGCCGGACTAGTTGTCGCAGATACGCAGTATTTT. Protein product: CSVAGLVVADTQYF.